The 30 T cell receptor beta chains given below trace back to one sample, sequenced in a study of OX40 agonist ivuxolimab in advanced cancers. Assay: immunoSEQ multiplex PCR; the TCRdb copy retains only in-frame clones and omits some. The sample lists 76,000 or so clones, 93% occurring once. Source: CD4+ or CD8+ T cells sorted from blood, taken in a trial of the OX40 agonist ivuxolimab. All receptors derive from an adult with an advanced solid tumor such as melanoma, head and neck, liver or kidney cancer.

This sequence joins TRBV6-6 and TRBJ1-1, with TRBD1 matching 7 bases. Losses at the gene ends were 3 bases for V and 0 bases for J; bases not matched to a gene: 4. Germline V gene sequence: CDR1 MNHNY, CDR2 SVGAGI (reference sequence). The CDR3 spans 15 residues. The CDR3 coding sequence is TGTGCCAGCAGTTATACCGGGACAGTGAACACTGAAGCTTTCTTT. Translating it yields CASSYTGTVNTEAFF.

The CDR3 coding sequence is TGTGCCAGCAGCTTAATATACAGGAACACTGAAGCTTTCTTT. Translated: CASSLIYRNTEAFF. The chain is built from TRBV7-9 and TRBJ1-1; D is ambiguous. Germline CDR1 reads SEHNR; CDR2 reads FQNEAQ (reference sequence). The CDR3 runs 14 residues. The germline V and J ends were trimmed by 2 bases and 1 base, with 8 bases remaining between them.

V gene TRBV10-3 combines with J gene TRBJ2-4, with 11 bases aligning to TRBD1. Germline V lookup: CDR1 ENHRY, CDR2 SYGVKD. Unmatched junction bases numbered 4, after V lost 1 base and J lost 5 bases. The CDR3 sequence is 16 residues long. The CDR3 coding sequence is TGTGCCATCAGTGAGTTGGACAGGGGGCTTGAAAACATTCAGTACTTC. Its protein product is CAISELDRGLENIQYF.

The chain has TRBV7-9 and TRBJ2-7, with 11 nucleotides matching TRBD2. The CDR3 runs to 19 residues. J lost 0 bases, V lost 4 bases, and 14 bases had no gene match. Looked up from germline, CDR1 is SEHNR and CDR2 is FQNEAQ (reference sequence). The CDR3 region has the DNA TGTGCCAGCAGCTCGAACCCGGGACTAGCGGCCCTAGCCTCCTACGAGCAGTACTTC. Translating gives CASSSNPGLAALASYEQYF.

Of note for this clone: The junction departs from germline at one end; a sequencing error may be responsible. The CDR3 here is CASSLERGTEAFF. In DNA, the CDR3 is TGTGCTAGCAGCTTGGAGAGGGGGACTGAAGCTTTCTTT. The chain couples TRBV7-7 to TRBJ1-1; a weak D match, TRBD1 (6 bases). Per germline, CDR1 SSHAT and CDR2 FNYEAQ (reference sequence). The CDR3 consists of 13 residues.

V gene TRBV9 combines with J gene TRBJ2-7, with 10 bases matching TRBD2. This CDR3 is 15 amino acids long. Unmatched junction bases numbered 2, after V lost 0 bases and J lost 2 bases. The germline CDR1 and CDR2 sequences are SGDLS and YYNGEE. The CDR3, as DNA: TGTGCCAGCAGCGTAGCGAGCGGGAGGGCCTACGAGCAGTACTTC. Residues: CASSVASGRAYEQYF. Filled out from reference TRBV9 and TRBJ2-7, the complete variable domain reads DSGVTQTPKHLITATGQRVTLRCSPRSGDLSVYWYQQSLDQGLQFLIQYYNGEERAKGNILERFSAQQFPDLHSELNLSSLELGDSALYFCASSVASGRAYEQYFGPGTRLTVT.

This CDR3 is CASVNGLANYEQYF. The CDR3, as DNA: TGTGCCAGCGTTAACGGACTAGCGAATTACGAGCAGTACTTC. The rearrangement links TRBV6-1 to TRBJ2-7; 9 bases agree with TRBD2. V lost 8 bases, J lost 4 bases, and 9 bases stayed unmatched. The CDR3 contains 14 residues. Germline loops: CDR1 MNHNS, CDR2 SASEGT.

This chain uses TRBV27 with TRBJ2-7, with 12 bases identical to TRBD2. With 5 bases clipped from V and 7 bases from J, the junction kept 9 bases outside the gene matches. Looked up from germline, CDR1 is MNHEY and CDR2 is SMNVEV (reference sequence). The CDR3 has 15 residues. CDR3: CASSPSRTSGVEQYF. CDR3 in DNA: TGTGCCAGCAGTCCCTCCCGGACTAGCGGGGTGGAGCAGTACTTC.

The chain links TRBV9 to TRBJ1-4, with 11 bases lining up with TRBD1. V dropped 4 bases and J dropped 8; count of bases not matched to a gene: 22. CDR3 length equals 20 residues. CDR1 SGDLS and CDR2 YYNGEE come from the germline V gene. In nucleotides, the CDR3 is TGTGCCAGCAGCACCCCCTCGGGACAGGGGGAGGCGGATCTTAGGGAAAAACTGTTTTTT. It translates to CASSTPSGQGEADLREKLFF. The full variable domain, its missing parts supplied by reference TRBV9 and TRBJ1-4, is DSGVTQTPKHLITATGQRVTLRCSPRSGDLSVYWYQQSLDQGLQFLIQYYNGEERAKGNILERFSAQQFPDLHSELNLSSLELGDSALYFCASSTPSGQGEADLREKLFFGSGTQLSVL.

V usage is TRBV7-6 and J usage is TRBJ2-5; D not certain. CDR1 and CDR2 from the germline V gene are SGHVS and FNYEAQ. Trimming left V 1 base short and J 8 bases short, with 14 bases between. CDR3 length: 14 amino acids. The CDR3, as DNA: TGTGCCAGCAGCTTAGAGGCCAACCTTTTCACCCAGTACTTC. This translates into CASSLEANLFTQYF.

The chain uses TRBV13 and TRBJ2-7; D possibly uses TRBD1 or TRBD2 (5 bases each). Looked up from germline, CDR1 is PRHDT and CDR2 is FYEKMQ (reference sequence). The CDR3 extends over 14 amino acids. V lost 3 bases to trimming and J lost 4 bases, with 13 bases between them. Here the CDR3 reads CASSFGQGPYEQYF. The CDR3 nucleotides read TGTGCCAGCAGCTTCGGGCAGGGACCGTACGAGCAGTACTTC.

J is TRBJ2-2 and V is TRBV6-5; D gene unclear. Germline-derived CDR1 and CDR2 are MNHEY and SVGAGI. The CDR3 spans 13 residues. V was cut by 5 bases and J by 5 bases, with 9 bases left in between. The DNA for the CDR3 is TGTGCCAGCAGTCAACAGAGGACCGGGGAGCTGTTTTTT. This encodes CASSQQRTGELFF.

The chain links TRBV19 to TRBJ2-5; maybe TRBD1 (7 bases). The CDR3 contains 15 residues. Germline V gene data show CDR1 as LNHDA and CDR2 as SQIVND (reference sequence). V was clipped by 3 bases and J by 4 bases, with 15 bases between them. The CDR3 region has the DNA TGTGCCAGTAGTATTCAGGGGGGAGAGACAGAGACCCAGTACTTC. Its protein is CASSIQGGETETQYF.

The chain recombines TRBV7-2 with TRBJ1-3; D ambiguous. V lost 7 bases and J 4 bases, leaving 14 bases between the germline ends. Germline CDR1 and CDR2: SGHTA and FQGNSA. CDR3 length: 14 residues. Here the CDR3 reads CASTAISSGNTIYF. The DNA for the CDR3 is TGTGCCAGCACCGCCATTTCATCGGGAAACACCATATATTTT.

This chain uses TRBV5-6 with TRBJ1-4; D is unresolved. V was clipped by 4 bases and J by 5 bases, with 15 bases between them. Germline CDR1 and CDR2: SGHDT and YYEEEE. This CDR3 region has 15 residues. Written as DNA, the CDR3 is TGTGCCAGCAGCCCCTCCGGAGCTCTGAATGAAAAACTGTTTTTT. This gives the protein CASSPSGALNEKLFF.

About this clone itself: The same CDR3 is also encoded by other DNA sequences in this sample. The rearrangement joins TRBV27 to TRBJ2-2; unclear D gene. V was clipped by 1 base and J by 6 bases, with 3 bases between them. Germline V gene data show CDR1 as MNHEY and CDR2 as SMNVEV (reference sequence). The length of the CDR3 is 12 residues. CDR3 DNA sequence: TGTGCCAGCAGTTTATACCCCGGGGAGCTGTTTTTT. Protein: CASSLYPGELFF.

This sequence joins TRBV11-2 and TRBJ2-1; no definite D call. This CDR3 has 13 residues. Germline V gene data show CDR1 as SGHAT and CDR2 as FQNNGV. V shed 5 bases and J shed 1 base, with 6 bases lying between them. The CDR3 DNA reads TGTGCCAGCAGCCATGGGTCCTACAATGAGCAGTTCTTC. Its translation is CASSHGSYNEQFF.

The chain employs TRBV19 and TRBJ1-1; D gene uncertain. The CDR3 has 15 residues. V was pared by 5 bases and J by 0 bases, with 13 bases between. Per the germline V gene, CDR1 is LNHDA and CDR2 is SQIVND (reference sequence). The CDR3, as DNA: TGTGCCAGTAGTTCGGTGGAAGCCTTGAACACTGAAGCTTTCTTT. Its protein is CASSSVEALNTEAFF.

The rearrangement uses TRBV15 and TRBJ1-4, with D possibly being TRBD1 (6 bases). Germline CDR1 and CDR2: LNHNV and YYDKDF (reference sequence). This CDR3 is built from 15 residues. The germline V and J ends were trimmed by 4 bases and 5 bases, with 14 bases remaining between them. The CDR3 region is CATSKVDRENEKLFF. CDR3 bases: TGTGCCACCAGCAAAGTGGACAGAGAAAATGAAAAACTGTTTTTT.

The J gene is TRBJ1-1, the V gene TRBV11-2, with 8 positions matching TRBD1. This CDR3 contains 16 residues. Germline-derived CDR1 and CDR2 are SGHAT and FQNNGV. Trimming removed 1 base from V and 1 base from J; junction bases left unmatched: 5. As DNA, the CDR3 is TGTGCCAGCAGCTTAGGCAGGGGGCGAGGGAACACTGAAGCTTTCTTT. This codes for CASSLGRGRGNTEAFF.

The rearrangement links TRBV27 to TRBJ2-1; 9 bases are shared with TRBD2. Germline trimming cut 2 bases from V and 5 bases from J; bases unmatched to any gene: 1. The CDR3 runs 14 residues. Germline-derived CDR1 and CDR2 are MNHEY and SMNVEV (reference sequence). The CDR3 DNA reads TGTGCCAGCAGTTTAGCTAGCGGGGACAATGAGCAGTTCTTC. Its protein product is CASSLASGDNEQFF.

V gene TRBV13 combines with J gene TRBJ2-3; possibly TRBD2 for D (6 bases). This CDR3 spans 15 amino acids. Germline CDR1 PRHDT, CDR2 FYEKMQ (reference sequence). V was shortened by 4 bases and J by 2 bases, with 13 bases between the two germline ends. CDR3 in amino acids: CASSSSGLITDTQYF. The CDR3, as DNA: TGTGCCAGCAGCTCAAGCGGGCTCATCACAGATACGCAGTATTTT.

The genes are TRBV5-4 and TRBJ1-1; D is unresolved. CDR1 is SGHNT and CDR2 is YYREEE in the germline V gene (reference sequence). V was trimmed by 2 bases and J by 4 bases, leaving 9 bases between them. The CDR3 totals 13 residues. The CDR3 DNA reads as TGTGCCAGCAGCTTCGCACTCTCCACTGAAGCTTTCTTT. This codes for CASSFALSTEAFF.

Only one count was recorded for this clone. The chain has TRBV19 and TRBJ2-7; TRBD1 matches 10 bases. The germline gives CDR1 LNHDA, CDR2 SQIVND (reference sequence). J was trimmed by 3 bases and V by 5 bases; bases with no gene match: 4. This CDR3 has 14 amino acids. CDR3 sequence (DNA): TGTGCCAGTAGTCTGGGACAGGGGATCTACGAGCAGTACTTC. Translated, it gives CASSLGQGIYEQYF.

The rearrangement uses TRBV6-5 and TRBJ1-5; D is undetermined. Germline loops: CDR1 MNHEY, CDR2 SVGAGI. Between the trimmed V and J ends, which lost 6 bases and 1 base, there was a span of 7 bases. The CDR3 has 13 amino acids. This CDR3 is CASRRRSNQPQHF. In DNA form, the CDR3 reads TGTGCCAGCAGACGGCGGAGCAATCAGCCCCAGCATTTT.

In its sample, this clone was seen a few times. The chain uses TRBV19 and TRBJ2-3; D perhaps matches TRBD2 (6 bases). CDR3 length equals 12 residues. V shed 3 bases and J shed 5 bases, with 6 bases lying between them. Per the germline V gene, CDR1 is LNHDA and CDR2 is SQIVND (reference sequence). CDR3 bases: TGTGCCAGTAGTATCGGGAGAGATACGCAGTATTTT. Protein product: CASSIGRDTQYF.

The chain combines TRBV6-5 with TRBJ1-1, with 8 positions matching TRBD1. This CDR3 spans 16 amino acids. Germline V gene data show CDR1 as MNHEY and CDR2 as SVGAGI. V lost 1 base, J lost 1 base, and 5 bases stayed unmatched. This CDR3 reads CASSYLPGGRNTEAFF. The CDR3 DNA follows: TGTGCCAGCAGTTACTTACCAGGGGGCAGGAACACTGAAGCTTTCTTT.

V is TRBV5-6 and J is TRBJ2-1; no definite D call. Per the germline V gene, CDR1 is SGHDT and CDR2 is YYEEEE. The CDR3 contains 13 residues. Trimming shortened V by 2 bases and J by 10 bases, and 13 bases separated the two germline ends. The CDR3 nucleotides are TGTGCCAGCAGCTTTCTAACGCTGCAGGAGCAGTTCTTC. Translating gives CASSFLTLQEQFF.

The J gene is TRBJ2-2, the V gene TRBV4-3, with 9 bases matching TRBD2. V was clipped by 4 bases and J by 1 base; unmatched bases: 4. CDR1 LGHNA and CDR2 YSLEER come from the germline V gene. The CDR3 runs to 16 residues. The CDR3 loop is CASSLSGGLNTGELFF. The CDR3 DNA is TGCGCCAGCAGCCTTAGCGGGGGCCTGAACACCGGGGAGCTGTTTTTT.

This chain uses TRBV25-1 with TRBJ2-7; D call uncertain. This CDR3 contains 14 residues. Germline CDR1 is MGHDK and CDR2 is SYGVNS. V gave up 1 base and J gave up 4 bases, with 11 bases separating them. This CDR3 is CASSESGRIYEQYF. The DNA for the CDR3 is TGTGCCAGCAGTGAATCTGGCAGGATTTACGAGCAGTACTTC.